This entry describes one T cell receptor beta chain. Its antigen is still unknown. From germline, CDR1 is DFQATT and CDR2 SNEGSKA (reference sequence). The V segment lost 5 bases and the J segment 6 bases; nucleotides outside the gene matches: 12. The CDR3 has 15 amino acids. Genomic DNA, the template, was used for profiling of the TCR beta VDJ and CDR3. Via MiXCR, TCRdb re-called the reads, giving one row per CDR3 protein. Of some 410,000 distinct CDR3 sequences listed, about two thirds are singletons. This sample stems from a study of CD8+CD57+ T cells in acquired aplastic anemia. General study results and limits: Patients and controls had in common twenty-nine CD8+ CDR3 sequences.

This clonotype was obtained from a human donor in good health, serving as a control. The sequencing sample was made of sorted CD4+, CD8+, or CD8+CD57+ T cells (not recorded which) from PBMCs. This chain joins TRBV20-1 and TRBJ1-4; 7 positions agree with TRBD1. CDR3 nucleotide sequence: TGCAGTGCTGACAGGGAACCTAATCAGCATGAAAAACTGTTTTTT. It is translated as CSADREPNQHEKLFF.